The clone carrying this T cell receptor (beta chain) was observed a handful of times. Its matching antigen is unknown. 5'RACE, which relied on constant-segment primers, yielded TCR alpha and TCR beta cDNA libraries carrying sample barcodes and UMIs. TCRdb re-called the 5' RACE reads with MiXCR, one entry per CDR3 protein. This sample has about 470,000 distinct CDR3 sequences, with roughly 18% found just once. The data belong to a study of T-cell memory formation after mild COVID-19. Overall study: TCR clusters showed largely donor specificity.

Study results and caveats: Day 15 to 85 contractors were CD4/CD8 balanced; later expanders leaned CD4+. Specificity for SARS-CoV-2 was not confirmed among the second-wave clones peaking on day 37.

Germline CDR1 reads SEHNR; CDR2 reads FQNEAQ (reference sequence). V dropped 5 bases and J dropped 0 bases, with 14 bases sitting between them. This CDR3 comprises 15 residues. The source of this sequence is an adult woman who had mild COVID-19 (a few samples of this study predate the infection). Cell type and time point are not known. Input material: PBMCs or a T cell subset sorted from them (not recorded which). The chain joins TRBV7-9 to TRBJ2-7, with D possibly matching TRBD1 (5 bases). For the CDR3, the DNA is TGTGCCAGCAGCCGCATATCAGGGAACTCCTACGAGCAGTACTTC. Translating it yields CASSRISGNSYEQYF.